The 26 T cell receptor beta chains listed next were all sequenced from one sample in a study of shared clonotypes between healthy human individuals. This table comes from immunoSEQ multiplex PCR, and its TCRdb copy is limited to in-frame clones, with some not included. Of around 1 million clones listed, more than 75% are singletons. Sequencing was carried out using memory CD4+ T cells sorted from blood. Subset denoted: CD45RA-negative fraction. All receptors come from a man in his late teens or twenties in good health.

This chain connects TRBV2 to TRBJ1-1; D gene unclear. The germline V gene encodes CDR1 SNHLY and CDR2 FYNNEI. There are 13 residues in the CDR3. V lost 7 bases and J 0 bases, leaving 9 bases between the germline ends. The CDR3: CASNREVNTEAFF. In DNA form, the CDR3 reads TGTGCCAGCAACCGGGAGGTGAACACTGAAGCTTTCTTT.

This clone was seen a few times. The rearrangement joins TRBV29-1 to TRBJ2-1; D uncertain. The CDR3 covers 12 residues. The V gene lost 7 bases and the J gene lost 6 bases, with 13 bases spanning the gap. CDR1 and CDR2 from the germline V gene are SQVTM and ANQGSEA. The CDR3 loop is CSGVRSANEQFF. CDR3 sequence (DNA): TGCAGCGGGGTAAGGTCGGCCAATGAGCAGTTCTTC.

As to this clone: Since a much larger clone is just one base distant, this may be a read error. The CDR3 nucleotides read TGTGCCAGCAGTGAAGGGTACGAGCAGTACTTC. Amino acid sequence: CASSEGYEQYF. This sequence joins TRBV25-1 and TRBJ2-7; D gene ambiguous. CDR3 length: 11 residues. CDR1 and CDR2 (germline): MGHDK, SYGVNS. The V end was cut by 2 bases, the J end by 4 bases, with 3 bases between.

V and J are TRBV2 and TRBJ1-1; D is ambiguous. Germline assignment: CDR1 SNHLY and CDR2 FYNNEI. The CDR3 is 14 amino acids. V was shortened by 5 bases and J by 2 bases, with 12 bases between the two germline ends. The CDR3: CASSITRSNTEAFF. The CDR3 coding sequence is TGTGCCAGCAGTATAACGAGATCTAACACTGAAGCTTTCTTT.

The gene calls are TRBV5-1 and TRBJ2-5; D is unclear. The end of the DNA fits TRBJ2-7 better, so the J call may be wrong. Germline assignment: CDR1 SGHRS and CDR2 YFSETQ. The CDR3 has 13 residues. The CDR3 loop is CASSPDPSYEQYF. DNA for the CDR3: TGCGCCAGCAGCCCGGATCCCTCCTACGAGCAGTACTTC.

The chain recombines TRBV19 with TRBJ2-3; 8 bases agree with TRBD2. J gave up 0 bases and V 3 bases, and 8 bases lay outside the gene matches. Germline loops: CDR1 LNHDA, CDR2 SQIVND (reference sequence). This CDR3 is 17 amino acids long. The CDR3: CASSISPKRGSTDTQYF. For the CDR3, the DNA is TGTGCCAGTAGTATCTCCCCCAAGCGGGGGAGCACAGATACGCAGTATTTT.

The CDR3 loop reads CASTPQGVLNQPQHF. As DNA, the CDR3 is TGTGCCAGTACCCCGCAGGGGGTCCTCAATCAGCCCCAGCATTTT. V gene TRBV19 combines with J gene TRBJ1-5; 7 bases map to TRBD1. Unmatched junction bases numbered 9, after V lost 7 bases and J lost 3 bases. The CDR3 totals 15 residues. Germline V gene sequence: CDR1 LNHDA, CDR2 SQIVND (reference sequence). Full variable domain (rest looked up from reference TRBV19 and TRBJ1-5): DGGITQSPKYLFRKEGQNVTLSCEQNLNHDAMYWYRQDPGQGLRLIYYSQIVNDFQKGDIAEGYSVSREKKESFPLTVTSAQKNPTAFYLCASTPQGVLNQPQHFGDGTRLSIL.

The CDR3, as DNA: TGTGCCAGCAGTGAAAAATTATCCCACGAGCAGTACTTC. This sequence encodes CASSEKLSHEQYF. The genes are TRBV6-1 and TRBJ2-7; no firm D call. CDR3 length equals 13 residues. The V gene's germline CDR1 is MNHNS and CDR2 SASEGT. Trimming cost V 2 bases and J 5 bases, with 10 bases left between them.

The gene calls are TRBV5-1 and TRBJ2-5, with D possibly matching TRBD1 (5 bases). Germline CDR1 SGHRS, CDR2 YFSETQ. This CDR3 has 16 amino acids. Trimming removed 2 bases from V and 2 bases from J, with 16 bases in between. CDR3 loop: CASSLTPTGEQETQYF. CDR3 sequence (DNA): TGCGCCAGCAGCTTAACCCCTACAGGCGAACAAGAGACCCAGTACTTC.

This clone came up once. For the CDR3, the DNA is TGTGCCAGCAGCCTGAACATGCCAGCAGATACGCAGTATTTT. It codes for CASSLNMPADTQYF. The chain links TRBV11-2 to TRBJ2-3, with D uncertain. CDR1 SGHAT and CDR2 FQNNGV come from the germline V gene. The V and J ends lost 5 bases and 4 bases respectively, with 13 bases between them. CDR3 length: 14 amino acids.

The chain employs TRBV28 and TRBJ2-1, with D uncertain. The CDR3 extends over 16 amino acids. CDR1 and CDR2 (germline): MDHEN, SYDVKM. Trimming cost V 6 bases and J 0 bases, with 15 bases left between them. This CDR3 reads CASSPGSSGSYNEQFF. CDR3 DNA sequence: TGTGCCAGCAGCCCCGGTTCGAGTGGCTCCTACAATGAGCAGTTCTTC.

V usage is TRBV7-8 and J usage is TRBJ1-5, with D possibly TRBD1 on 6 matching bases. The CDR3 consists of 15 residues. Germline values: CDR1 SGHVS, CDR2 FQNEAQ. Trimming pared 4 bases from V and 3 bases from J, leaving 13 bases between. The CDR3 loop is CASSSGQTLNQPQHF. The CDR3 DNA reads TGTGCCAGCAGCTCAGGACAGACCCTCAATCAGCCCCAGCATTTT.

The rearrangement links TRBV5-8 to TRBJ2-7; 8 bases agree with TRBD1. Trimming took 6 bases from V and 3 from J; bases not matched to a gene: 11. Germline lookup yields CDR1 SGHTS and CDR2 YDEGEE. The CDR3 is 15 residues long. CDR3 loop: CASTSIGQGYYEQYF. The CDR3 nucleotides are TGTGCCAGCACCTCTATCGGACAGGGTTACTACGAGCAGTACTTC.

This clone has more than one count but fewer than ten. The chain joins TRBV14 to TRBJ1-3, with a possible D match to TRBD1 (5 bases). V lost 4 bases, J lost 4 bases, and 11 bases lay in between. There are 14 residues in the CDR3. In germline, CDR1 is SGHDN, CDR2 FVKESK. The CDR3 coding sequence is TGTGCCAGCAGCCTATCGGGACGAGGAAACACCATATATTTT. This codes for CASSLSGRGNTIYF.

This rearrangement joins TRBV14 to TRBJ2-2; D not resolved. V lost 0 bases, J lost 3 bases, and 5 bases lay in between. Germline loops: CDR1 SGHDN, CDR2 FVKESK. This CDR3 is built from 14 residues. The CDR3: CASSQDRYTGELFF. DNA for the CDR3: TGTGCCAGCAGCCAAGATCGGTACACCGGGGAGCTGTTTTTT.

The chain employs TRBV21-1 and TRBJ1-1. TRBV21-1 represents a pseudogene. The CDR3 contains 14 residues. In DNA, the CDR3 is TGTGCCAGCAGCTTCACGGGGAGGGCCCCTGAAGCTTTCTTT. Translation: CASSFTGRAPEAFF.

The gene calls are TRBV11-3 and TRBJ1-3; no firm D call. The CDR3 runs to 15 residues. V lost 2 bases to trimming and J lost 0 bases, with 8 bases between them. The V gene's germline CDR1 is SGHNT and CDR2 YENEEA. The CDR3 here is CASSLRSTSGNTIYF. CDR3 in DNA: TGTGCCAGCAGCTTACGGAGCACCTCTGGAAACACCATATATTTT.

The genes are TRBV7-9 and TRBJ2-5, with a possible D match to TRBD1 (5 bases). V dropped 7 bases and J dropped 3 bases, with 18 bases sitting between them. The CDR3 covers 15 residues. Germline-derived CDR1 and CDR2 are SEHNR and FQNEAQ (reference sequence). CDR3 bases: TGTGCCAGCACCCCTACCTGGGGCTATGAAGAGACCCAGTACTTC. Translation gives CASTPTWGYEETQYF.

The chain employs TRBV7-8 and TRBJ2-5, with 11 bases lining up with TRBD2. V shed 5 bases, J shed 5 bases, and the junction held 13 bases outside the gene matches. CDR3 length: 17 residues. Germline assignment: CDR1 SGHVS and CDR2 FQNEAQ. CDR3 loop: CASSVTQIAGGRETQYF. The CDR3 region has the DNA TGTGCCAGCAGCGTAACACAAATAGCGGGGGGGAGGGAGACCCAGTACTTC.

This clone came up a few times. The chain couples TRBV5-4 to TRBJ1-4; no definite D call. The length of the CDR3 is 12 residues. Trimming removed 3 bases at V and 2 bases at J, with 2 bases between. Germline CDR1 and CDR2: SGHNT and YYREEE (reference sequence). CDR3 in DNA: TGTGCCAGCAGCTCCACTAATGAAAAACTGTTTTTT. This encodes CASSSTNEKLFF. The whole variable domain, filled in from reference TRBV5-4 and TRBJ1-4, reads ETGVTQSPTHLIKTRGQQVTLRCSSQSGHNTVSWYQQALGQGPQFIFQYYREEENGRGNFPPRFSGLQFPNYSSELNVNALELDDSALYLCASSSTNEKLFFGSGTQLSVL.

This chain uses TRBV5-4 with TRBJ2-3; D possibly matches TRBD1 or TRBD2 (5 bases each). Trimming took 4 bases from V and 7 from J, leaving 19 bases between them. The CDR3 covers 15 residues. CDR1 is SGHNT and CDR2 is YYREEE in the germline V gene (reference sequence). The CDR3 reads CASSPGASQTNTQYF. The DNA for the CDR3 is TGTGCCAGCAGCCCCGGGGCTAGCCAAACCAATACGCAGTATTTT.

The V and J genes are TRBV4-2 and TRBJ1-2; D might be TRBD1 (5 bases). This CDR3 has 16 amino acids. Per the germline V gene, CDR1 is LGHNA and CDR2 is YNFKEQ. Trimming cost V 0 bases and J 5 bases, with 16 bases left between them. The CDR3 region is CASSQEGVQAGYGYTF. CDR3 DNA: TGTGCCAGCAGCCAAGAAGGTGTACAGGCGGGGTATGGCTACACCTTC.

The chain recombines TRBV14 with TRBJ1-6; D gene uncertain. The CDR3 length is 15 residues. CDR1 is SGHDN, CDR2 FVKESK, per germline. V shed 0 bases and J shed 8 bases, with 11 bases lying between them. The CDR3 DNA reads TGTGCCAGCAGCCAAGATGTCGCGGTTTATTCACCCCTCCACTTT. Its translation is CASSQDVAVYSPLHF. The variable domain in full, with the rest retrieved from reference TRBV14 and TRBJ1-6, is EAGVTQFPSHSVIEKGQTVTLRCDPISGHDNLYWYRRVMGKEIKFLLHFVKESKQDESGMPNNRFLAERTGGTYSTLKVQPAELEDSGVYFCASSQDVAVYSPLHFGNGTRLTVT.

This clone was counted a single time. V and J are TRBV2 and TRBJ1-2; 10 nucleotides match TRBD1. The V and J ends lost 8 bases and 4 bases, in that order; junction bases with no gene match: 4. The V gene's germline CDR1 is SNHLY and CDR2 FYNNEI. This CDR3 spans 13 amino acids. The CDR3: CASGGQGVYGYTF. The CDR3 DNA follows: TGTGCCAGCGGTGGACAGGGGGTCTATGGCTACACCTTC.

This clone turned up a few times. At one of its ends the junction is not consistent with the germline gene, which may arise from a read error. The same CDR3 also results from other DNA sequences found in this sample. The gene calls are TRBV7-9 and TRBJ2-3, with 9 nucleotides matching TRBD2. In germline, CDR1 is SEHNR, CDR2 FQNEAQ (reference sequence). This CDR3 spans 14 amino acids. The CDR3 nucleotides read TGTGCCAGCAGCCTAGCGGGACCTACAGATACGCAGTATTTT. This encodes CASSLAGPTDTQYF. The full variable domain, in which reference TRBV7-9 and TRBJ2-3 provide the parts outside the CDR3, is DTGVSQNPRHKITKRGQNVTFRCDPISEHNRLYWYRQTLGQGPEFLTYFQNEAQLEKSRLLSDRFSAERPKGSFSTLEIQRTEQGDSAMYLCASSLAGPTDTQYFGPGTRLTVL.

The CDR3 coding sequence is TGTGCCATCAGTGCACCAGGGGCCTCCTACGAGCAGTACTTC. It translates to CAISAPGASYEQYF. The chain recombines TRBV10-3 with TRBJ2-7; possible D gene TRBD1, 6 bases. Between the trimmed V and J ends, which lost 4 bases and 0 bases, there was a span of 10 bases. Germline assignment: CDR1 ENHRY and CDR2 SYGVKD. The CDR3 is made up of 14 amino acids.